This T cell receptor beta chain appears in the sequencing data of a study of molecular identifiers for immune sequencing clone quantification. V lost 6 bases to trimming and J lost 5 bases; unmatched junction nucleotides: 12. Germline CDR1 MDHEN, CDR2 SYDVKM. CDR3 size: 15 residues. Comments on this clonotype: No antigen is known for it. A read error is possible here, since a much larger clone lies one base away.

Naive CD8 T cells were picked out by sorting for CD8+CD4-CCR7+CD45RA+. Previously published methods and listed TCR primers were used for the bulk TCR libraries. TCRdb called the PCR reads again in MiXCR, with one record for every CDR3 protein. This sample has about 510,000 distinct CDR3 sequences; about a fifth occur once, and the top ten carry around 0.84%. The study, taken as a whole, reports: Even with about a million naive cells present, spiked Jurkat TCR RNA from one cell was reportedly detectable.

The sample consisted of naive CD8+ T cells from blood, with Jurkat cell RNA spiked in. The subset denotes: FACS-sorted CD8+CD4-CCR7+CD45RA+ naive T cells. This clonotype originated in a human donor in good health. Some libraries in this study had Jurkat cell RNA spiked in. This chain joins TRBV28 and TRBJ2-7; TRBD2 aligns across 8 bases. The CDR3 sequence: CASSRPGLERDEQYF. The DNA of the CDR3 is TGTGCCAGCAGCCGGCCGGGACTAGAGCGGGACGAGCAGTACTTC.